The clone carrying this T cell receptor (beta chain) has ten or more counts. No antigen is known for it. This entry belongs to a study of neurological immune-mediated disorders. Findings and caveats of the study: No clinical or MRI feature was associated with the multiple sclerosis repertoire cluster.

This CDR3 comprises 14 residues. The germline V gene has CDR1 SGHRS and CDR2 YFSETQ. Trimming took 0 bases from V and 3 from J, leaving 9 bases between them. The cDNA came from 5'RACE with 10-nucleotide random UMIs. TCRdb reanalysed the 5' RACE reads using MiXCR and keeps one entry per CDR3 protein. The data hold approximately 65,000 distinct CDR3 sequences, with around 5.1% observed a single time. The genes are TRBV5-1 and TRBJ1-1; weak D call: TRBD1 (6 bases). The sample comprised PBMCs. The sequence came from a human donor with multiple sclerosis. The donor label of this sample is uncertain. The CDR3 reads CASSLVGGDTEAFF. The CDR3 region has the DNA TGCGCCAGCAGCTTGGTAGGGGGGGACACTGAAGCTTTCTTT.